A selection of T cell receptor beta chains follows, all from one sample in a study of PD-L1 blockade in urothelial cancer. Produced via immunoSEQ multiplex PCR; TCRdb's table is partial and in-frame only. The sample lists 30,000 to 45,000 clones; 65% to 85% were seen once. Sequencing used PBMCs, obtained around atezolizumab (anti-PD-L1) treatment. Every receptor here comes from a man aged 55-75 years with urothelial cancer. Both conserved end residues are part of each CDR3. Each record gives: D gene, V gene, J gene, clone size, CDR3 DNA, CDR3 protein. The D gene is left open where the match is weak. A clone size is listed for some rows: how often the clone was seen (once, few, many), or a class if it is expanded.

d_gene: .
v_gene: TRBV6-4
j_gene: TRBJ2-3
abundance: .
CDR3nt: TGTGCCAGCAGGCCCGCAGGGGCCGCCACAGATACGCAGTATTTT
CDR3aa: CASRPAGAATDTQYF

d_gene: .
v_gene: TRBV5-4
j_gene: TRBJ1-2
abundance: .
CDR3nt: TGTGCCAGCAGCTTGATAGGGGTTGCTAACTATGGCTACACCTTC
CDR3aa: CASSLIGVANYGYTF

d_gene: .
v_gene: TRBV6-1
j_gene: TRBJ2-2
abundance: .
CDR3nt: TGTGCCAGCAGAAGGGAGAAGTCGAACACCGGGGAGCTGTTTTTT
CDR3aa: CASRREKSNTGELFF

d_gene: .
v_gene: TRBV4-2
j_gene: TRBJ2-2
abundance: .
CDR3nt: TGTGCCAGCAGCGAGCCGGGACTTAACACCGGGGAGCTGTTTTTT
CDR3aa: CASSEPGLNTGELFF

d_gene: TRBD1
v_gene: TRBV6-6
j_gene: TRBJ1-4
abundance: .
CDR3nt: TGTGCCAGCACCAGACCCAGGGACAGGGGGTTCGAAAAACTGTTTTTT
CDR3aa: CASTRPRDRGFEKLFF

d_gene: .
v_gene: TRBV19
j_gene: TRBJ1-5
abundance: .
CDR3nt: TGTGCCAGTAGTATCGCCCAGGGTGGTAGTAGCAATCAGCCCCAGCATTTT
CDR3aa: CASSIAQGGSSNQPQHF

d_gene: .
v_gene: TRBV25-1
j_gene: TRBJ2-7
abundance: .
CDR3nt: TGTGCCAGCAGTGGAGTAGGGGAAGTCAACGAGCAGTACTTC
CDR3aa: CASSGVGEVNEQYF

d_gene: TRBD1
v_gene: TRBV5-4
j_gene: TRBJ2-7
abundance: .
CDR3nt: TGTGCCAGCAGCTCTGACAGGGGGTCGAGGGAGCAGTACTTC
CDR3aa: CASSSDRGSREQYF

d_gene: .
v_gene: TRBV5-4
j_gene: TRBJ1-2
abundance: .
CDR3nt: TGTGCCAGCAGCTTGGCGGGACAACCCTCCTATGGCTACACCTTC
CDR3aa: CASSLAGQPSYGYTF

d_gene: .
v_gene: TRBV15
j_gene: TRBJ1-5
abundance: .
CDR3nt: TGTGCCACCAGCAGAGATAAAGTAGGGAGACAGCCCCAGCATTTT
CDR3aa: CATSRDKVGRQPQHF

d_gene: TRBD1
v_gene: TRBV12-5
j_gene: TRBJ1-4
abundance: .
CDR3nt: TGTGCTAGTGGGTTGTGCCAAGGGTTGCGGGACAGGGGAAACGAAAAACTGTTTTTT
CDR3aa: CASGLCQGLRDRGNEKLFF

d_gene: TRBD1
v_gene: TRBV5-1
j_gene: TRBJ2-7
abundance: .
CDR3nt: TGCGCCAGCAGCTCTGGGACAGGGAGTAGCGAGCAGTACTTC
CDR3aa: CASSSGTGSSEQYF

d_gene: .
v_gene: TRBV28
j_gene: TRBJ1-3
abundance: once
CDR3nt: TGTGCCAGCAGGAGCTCTGGAAACACCATATATTTT
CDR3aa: CASRSSGNTIYF

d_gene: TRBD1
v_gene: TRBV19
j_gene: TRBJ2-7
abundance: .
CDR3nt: TGTGCCAGTAGTTGGCGGGGTCCGGGACAGGGGAACGACGAGCAGTACTTC
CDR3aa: CASSWRGPGQGNDEQYF

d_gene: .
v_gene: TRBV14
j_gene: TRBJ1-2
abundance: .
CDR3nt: TGTGCCAGCAGCCAAGATTTGGGGCGAGGCTACACCTTC
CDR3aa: CASSQDLGRGYTF

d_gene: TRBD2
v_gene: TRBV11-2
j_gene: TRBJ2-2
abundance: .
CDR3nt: TGTGCCAGCAGATTTAGCGGGAGACGCGGCACCGGGGAGCTGTTTTTT
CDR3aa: CASRFSGRRGTGELFF

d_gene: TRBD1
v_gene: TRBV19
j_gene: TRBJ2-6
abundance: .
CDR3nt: TGTGCCAGTAGTAACAGGGGAACTGGGGCCAACGTCCTGACTTTC
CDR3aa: CASSNRGTGANVLTF

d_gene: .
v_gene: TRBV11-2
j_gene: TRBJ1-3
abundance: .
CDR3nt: TGTGCCAGCAGCCTCCGTTGGCAGTCCTCTGGAAACACCATATATTTT
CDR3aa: CASSLRWQSSGNTIYF

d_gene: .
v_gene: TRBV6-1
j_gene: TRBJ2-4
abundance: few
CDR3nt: TGTGCCAGCAGTGAACCAATCCCAGGGTTCGTCATTCAGTACTTC
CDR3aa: CASSEPIPGFVIQYF

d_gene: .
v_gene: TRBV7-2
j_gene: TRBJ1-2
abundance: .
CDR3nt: TGTGCCAGCAGCTTAGTAGACAGCTATGGCTACACCTTC
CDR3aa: CASSLVDSYGYTF

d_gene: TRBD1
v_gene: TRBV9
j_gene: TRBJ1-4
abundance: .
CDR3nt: TGTGCCAGCAGCGTAGCTCAGGGGGTGGGTGAAAAACTGTTTTTT
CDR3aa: CASSVAQGVGEKLFF

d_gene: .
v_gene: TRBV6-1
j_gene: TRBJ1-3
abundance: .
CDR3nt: TGTGCCAGCAGTGACAGGTCCCTCTCTGGAAACACCATATATTTT
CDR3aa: CASSDRSLSGNTIYF

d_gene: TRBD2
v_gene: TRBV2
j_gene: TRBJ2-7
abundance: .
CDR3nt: TGTGCCAGCATGGCGGGAGGGCACTACGAGCAGTACTTC
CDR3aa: CASMAGGHYEQYF

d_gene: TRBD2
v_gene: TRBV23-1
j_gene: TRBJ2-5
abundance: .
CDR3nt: TGCGCCAGCAGTCAGCCGCTATTGCGGGAGGGCTCGGAGACCCAGTACTTC
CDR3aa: CASSQPLLREGSETQYF

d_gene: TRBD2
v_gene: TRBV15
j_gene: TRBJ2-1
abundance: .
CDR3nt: TGTGCCACCAGCAGAGATCAAACTAGCGGCCCTCAGGAGTTCTTC
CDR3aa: CATSRDQTSGPQEFF

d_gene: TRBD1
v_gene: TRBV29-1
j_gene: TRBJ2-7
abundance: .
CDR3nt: TGCAGCGCCAGGACAGGAGCTTTCGGGGAGCAGTACTTC
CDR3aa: CSARTGAFGEQYF

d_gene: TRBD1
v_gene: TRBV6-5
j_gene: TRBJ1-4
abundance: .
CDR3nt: TGTGCCAGCAGTAACCGGGACAGGAAAAAACTGTTTTTT
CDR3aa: CASSNRDRKKLFF

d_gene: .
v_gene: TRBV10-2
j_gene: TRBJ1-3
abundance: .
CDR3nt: TGCGCCAGCAGTGAGTCGATTAGAGATGGAAACACCATATATTTT
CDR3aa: CASSESIRDGNTIYF

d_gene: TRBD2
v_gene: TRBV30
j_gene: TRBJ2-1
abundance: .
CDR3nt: TGTGCCTGGAGTGTACGGCTAGCGGGATCCCACAATGAGCAGTTCTTC
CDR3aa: CAWSVRLAGSHNEQFF

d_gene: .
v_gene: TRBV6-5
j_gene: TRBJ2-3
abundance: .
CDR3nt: TGTGCCAGCAGTTACTCGGTGGCTAGACGGGGTACGCAGTATTTT
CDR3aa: CASSYSVARRGTQYF

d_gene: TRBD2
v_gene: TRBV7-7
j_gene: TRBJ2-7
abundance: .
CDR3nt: TGTGCTAGCAGCCCCGGGACTAGCGGGACCGAGCAGTACTTC
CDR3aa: CASSPGTSGTEQYF

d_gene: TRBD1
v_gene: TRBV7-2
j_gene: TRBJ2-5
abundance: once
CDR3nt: TGTGCCAGCAGCTTCCCGGGACAGCTTCAAAAGACCCAGTACTTC
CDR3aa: CASSFPGQLQKTQYF

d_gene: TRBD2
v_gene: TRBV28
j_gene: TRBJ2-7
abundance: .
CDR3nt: TGTGCCAGCAGTTTGAGTAGAGCGGGAGGCGAGCAGTACTTC
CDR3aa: CASSLSRAGGEQYF

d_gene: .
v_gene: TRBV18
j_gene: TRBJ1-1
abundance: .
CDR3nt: TGTGCCAGCTCACCAGGGAGTGGGACTGAAGCTTTCTTT
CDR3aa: CASSPGSGTEAFF

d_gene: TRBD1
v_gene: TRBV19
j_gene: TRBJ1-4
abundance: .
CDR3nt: TGTGCCAGTAGTAACCCCATCCGGGACAGAAATGAAAAACTGTTTTTT
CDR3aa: CASSNPIRDRNEKLFF

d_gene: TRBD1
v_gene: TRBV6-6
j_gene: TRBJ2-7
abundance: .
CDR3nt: TGTGCCAGCAGTTACAAGGGACAGGGACACTACGAGCAGTACTTC
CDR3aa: CASSYKGQGHYEQYF

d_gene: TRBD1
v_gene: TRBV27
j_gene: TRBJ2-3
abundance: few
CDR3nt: TGTGCCAGCAGTCCCTCACAGGGGGCCACAGATACGCAGTATTTT
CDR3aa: CASSPSQGATDTQYF

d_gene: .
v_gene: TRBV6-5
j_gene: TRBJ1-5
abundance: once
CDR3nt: TGTGCCAGCAGTCTAACAGGGAGTCAGCCCCAGCATTTT
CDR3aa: CASSLTGSQPQHF

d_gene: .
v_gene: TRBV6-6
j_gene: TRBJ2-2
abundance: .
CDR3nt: TGTGCCAGCAGTCATGGACGGGGTAGGGCCGGGGAGCTGTTTTTT
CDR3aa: CASSHGRGRAGELFF

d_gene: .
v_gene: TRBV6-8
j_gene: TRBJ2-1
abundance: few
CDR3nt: TGTGCCAGCAGTTATTCCGGGTTTGTCGGGGATGAGCAGTTCTTC
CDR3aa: CASSYSGFVGDEQFF

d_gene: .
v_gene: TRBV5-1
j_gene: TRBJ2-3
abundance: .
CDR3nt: TGCGCCACCTCGCACGGGATAAGCACAGATACGCAGTATTTT
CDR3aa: CATSHGISTDTQYF

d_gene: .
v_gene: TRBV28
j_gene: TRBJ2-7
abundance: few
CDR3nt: TGTGCCAGCATCGGGGGAAACTACGAGCAGTACTTC
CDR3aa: CASIGGNYEQYF